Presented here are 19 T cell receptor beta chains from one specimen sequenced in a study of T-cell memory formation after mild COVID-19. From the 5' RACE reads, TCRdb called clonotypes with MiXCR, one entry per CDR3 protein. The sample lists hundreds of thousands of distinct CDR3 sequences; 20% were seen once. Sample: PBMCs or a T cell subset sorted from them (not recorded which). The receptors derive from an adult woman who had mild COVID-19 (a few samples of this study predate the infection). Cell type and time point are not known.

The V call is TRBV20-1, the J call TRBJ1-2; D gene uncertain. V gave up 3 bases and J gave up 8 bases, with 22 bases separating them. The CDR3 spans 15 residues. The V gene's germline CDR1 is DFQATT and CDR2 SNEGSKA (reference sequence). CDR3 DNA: TGCAGTGCTAGGGCCCAGGCAGGCCCTTCCAAAGGCTACACCTTC. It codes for CSARAQAGPSKGYTF.

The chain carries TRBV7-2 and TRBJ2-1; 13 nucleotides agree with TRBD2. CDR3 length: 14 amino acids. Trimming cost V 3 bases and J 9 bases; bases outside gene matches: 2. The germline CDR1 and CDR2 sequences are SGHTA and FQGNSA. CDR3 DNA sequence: TGTGCCAGCAGCTTTTGGACTAGCGGGAGTGAGCAGTTCTTC. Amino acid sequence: CASSFWTSGSEQFF.

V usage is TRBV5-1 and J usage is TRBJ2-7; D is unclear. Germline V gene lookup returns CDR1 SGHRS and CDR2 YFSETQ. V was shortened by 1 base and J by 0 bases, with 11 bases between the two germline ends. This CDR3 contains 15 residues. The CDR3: CASSLTDGFSYEQYF. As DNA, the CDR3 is TGCGCCAGCAGCTTGACAGACGGCTTCTCCTACGAGCAGTACTTC.

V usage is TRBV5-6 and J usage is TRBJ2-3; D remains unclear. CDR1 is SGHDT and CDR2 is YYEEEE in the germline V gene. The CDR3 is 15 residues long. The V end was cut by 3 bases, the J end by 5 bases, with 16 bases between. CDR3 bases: TGTGCCAGCAGCTCGGAGTGGGGATTGGGAGATACGCAGTATTTT. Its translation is CASSSEWGLGDTQYF.

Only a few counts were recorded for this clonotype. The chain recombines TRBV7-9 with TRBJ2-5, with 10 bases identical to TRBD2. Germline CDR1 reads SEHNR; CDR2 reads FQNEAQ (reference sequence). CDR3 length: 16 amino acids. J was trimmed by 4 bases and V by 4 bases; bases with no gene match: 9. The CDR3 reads CASSSGTRLAGETQYF. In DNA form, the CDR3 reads TGTGCCAGCAGCTCGGGAACCCGACTAGCGGGAGAGACCCAGTACTTC.

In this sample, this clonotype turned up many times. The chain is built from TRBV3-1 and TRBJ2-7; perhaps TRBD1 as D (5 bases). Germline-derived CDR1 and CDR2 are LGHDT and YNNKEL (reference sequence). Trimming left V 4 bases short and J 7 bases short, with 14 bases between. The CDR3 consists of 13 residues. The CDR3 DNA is TGTGCCAGCAGCCTCGGACATATCGATGAGCAGTACTTC. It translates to CASSLGHIDEQYF.

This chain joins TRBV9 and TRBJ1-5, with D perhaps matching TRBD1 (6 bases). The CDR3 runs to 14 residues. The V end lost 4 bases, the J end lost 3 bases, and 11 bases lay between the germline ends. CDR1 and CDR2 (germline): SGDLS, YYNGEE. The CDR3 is CASSPGDINQPQHF. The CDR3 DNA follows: TGTGCCAGCAGCCCGGGGGACATCAATCAGCCCCAGCATTTT.

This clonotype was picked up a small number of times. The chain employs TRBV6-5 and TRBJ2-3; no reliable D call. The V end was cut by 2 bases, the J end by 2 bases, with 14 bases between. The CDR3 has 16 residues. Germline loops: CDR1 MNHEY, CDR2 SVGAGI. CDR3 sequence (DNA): TGTGCCAGCAGTTACGAACCAGCCGCGACCACAGATACGCAGTATTTT. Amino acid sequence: CASSYEPAATTDTQYF.

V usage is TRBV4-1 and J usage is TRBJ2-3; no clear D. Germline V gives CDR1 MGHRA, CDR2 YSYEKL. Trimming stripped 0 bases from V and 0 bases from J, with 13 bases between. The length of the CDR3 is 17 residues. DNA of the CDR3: TGCGCCAGCAGCCAAGATCTGAAGGTTGCGAGCACAGATACGCAGTATTTT. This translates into CASSQDLKVASTDTQYF.

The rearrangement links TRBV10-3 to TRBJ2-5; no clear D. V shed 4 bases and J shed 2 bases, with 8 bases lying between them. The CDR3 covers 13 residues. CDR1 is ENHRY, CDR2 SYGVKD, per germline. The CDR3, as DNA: TGTGCCATCAGTGGGTACGGACAAGAGACCCAGTACTTC. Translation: CAISGYGQETQYF.

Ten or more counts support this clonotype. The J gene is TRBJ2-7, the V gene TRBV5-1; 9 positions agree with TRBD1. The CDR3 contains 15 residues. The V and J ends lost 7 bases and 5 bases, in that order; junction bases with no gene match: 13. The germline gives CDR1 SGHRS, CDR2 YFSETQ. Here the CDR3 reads CASSTPGTGSHEQYF. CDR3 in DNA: TGCGCCAGCTCAACCCCCGGGACAGGGTCCCACGAGCAGTACTTC.

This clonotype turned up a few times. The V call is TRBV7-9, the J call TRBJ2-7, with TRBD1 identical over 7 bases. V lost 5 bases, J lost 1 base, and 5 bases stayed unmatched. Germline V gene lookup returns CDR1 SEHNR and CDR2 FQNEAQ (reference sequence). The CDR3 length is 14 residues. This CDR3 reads CASSKPGQSYEQYF. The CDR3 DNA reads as TGTGCCAGCAGCAAACCGGGACAGTCCTACGAGCAGTACTTC.

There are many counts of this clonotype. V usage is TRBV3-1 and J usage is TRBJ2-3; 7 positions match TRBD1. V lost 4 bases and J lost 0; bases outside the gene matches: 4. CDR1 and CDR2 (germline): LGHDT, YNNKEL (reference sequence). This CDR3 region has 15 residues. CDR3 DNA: TGTGCCAGCAGCCCGACAGGGACAAGCACAGATACGCAGTATTTT. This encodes CASSPTGTSTDTQYF.

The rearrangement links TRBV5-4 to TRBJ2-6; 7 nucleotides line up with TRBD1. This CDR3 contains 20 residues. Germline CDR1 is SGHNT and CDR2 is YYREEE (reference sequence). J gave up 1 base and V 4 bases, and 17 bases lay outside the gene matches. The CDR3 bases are TGTGCCAGCAGCCTCGACAGACAGGGCAACAGGGAATCTGGGGCCAACGTCCTGACTTTC. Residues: CASSLDRQGNRESGANVLTF. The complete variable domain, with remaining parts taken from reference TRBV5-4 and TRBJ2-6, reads ETGVTQSPTHLIKTRGQQVTLRCSSQSGHNTVSWYQQALGQGPQFIFQYYREEENGRGNFPPRFSGLQFPNYSSELNVNALELDDSALYLCASSLDRQGNRESGANVLTFGAGSRLTVL.

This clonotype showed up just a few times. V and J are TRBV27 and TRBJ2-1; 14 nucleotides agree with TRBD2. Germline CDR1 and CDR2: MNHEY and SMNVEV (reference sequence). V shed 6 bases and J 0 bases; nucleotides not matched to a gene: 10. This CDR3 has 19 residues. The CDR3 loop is CASSSWGLAGVSSYNEQFF. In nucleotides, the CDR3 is TGTGCCAGCAGCTCTTGGGGACTAGCGGGAGTGAGCTCCTACAATGAGCAGTTCTTC.

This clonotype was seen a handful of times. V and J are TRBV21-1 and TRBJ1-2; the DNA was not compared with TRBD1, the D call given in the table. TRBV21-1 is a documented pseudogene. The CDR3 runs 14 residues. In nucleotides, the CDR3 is TGTGCCAGCAGTAAAGGCTTGGGGATTTCCCGAGGCACCTTC. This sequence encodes CASSKGLGISRGTF.

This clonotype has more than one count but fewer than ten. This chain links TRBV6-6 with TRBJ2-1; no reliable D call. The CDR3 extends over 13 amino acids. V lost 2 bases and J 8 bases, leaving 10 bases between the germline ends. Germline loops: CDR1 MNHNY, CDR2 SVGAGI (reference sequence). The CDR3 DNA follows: TGTGCCAGCAGTTACCCGGCTAAGGATGAGCAGTTCTTC. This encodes CASSYPAKDEQFF.

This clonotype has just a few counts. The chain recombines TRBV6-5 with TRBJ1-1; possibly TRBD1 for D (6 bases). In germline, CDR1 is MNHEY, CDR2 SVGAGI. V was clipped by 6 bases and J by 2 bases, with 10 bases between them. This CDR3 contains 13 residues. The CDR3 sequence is CASRDRSNTEAFF. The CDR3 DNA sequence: TGTGCCAGCAGAGACAGGAGTAACACTGAAGCTTTCTTT.

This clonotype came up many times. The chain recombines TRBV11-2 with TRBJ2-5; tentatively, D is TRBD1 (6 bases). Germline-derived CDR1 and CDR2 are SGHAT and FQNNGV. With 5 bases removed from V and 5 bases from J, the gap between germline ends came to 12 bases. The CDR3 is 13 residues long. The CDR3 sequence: CASSRQVEETQYF. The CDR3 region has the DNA TGTGCCAGCAGCAGACAGGTCGAGGAGACCCAGTACTTC.